A selection of T cell receptor beta chains follows, all from one sample in a study of beta chain features in type 1 diabetes. This table comes from immunoSEQ multiplex PCR, and its TCRdb copy is limited to in-frame clones, with some not included. The sample consists of some 660,000 clones, more than 13% of them appearing once. The sequencing input was naive CD4+ T cells from blood. The receptor set was obtained from a man aged 18 to 35 with type 1 diabetes. CDR3s include the opening cysteine and the closing phenylalanine or tryptophan. D genes are given only for firm matches. Rows may omit the clone size; those that give it use once, few, many or a size class.

j_call clone_size d_call v_call cdr3_aa cdr3_nt
TRBJ2-1 . TRBD2 TRBV5-6 CASSPMRSSGGRAEQFF TGTGCCAGCAGCCCCATGAGATCTAGCGGGGGGCGGGCTGAGCAGTTCTTC
TRBJ2-1 few TRBD2 TRBV25-1 CASSVGLAGSSYNEQFF TGTGCCAGCAGTGTCGGACTAGCGGGAAGCTCCTACAATGAGCAGTTCTTC
TRBJ2-7 . TRBD2 TRBV30 CAWRYGYPRTSGSYEQYF TGTGCCTGGAGATATGGGTACCCACGGACTAGCGGATCCTACGAGCAGTACTTC
TRBJ2-7 . . TRBV30 CAWSVPGYSYEQYF TGTGCCTGGAGTGTACCTGGATACTCCTACGAGCAGTACTTC
TRBJ2-7 . . TRBV7-9 CASSPTMGGQYF TGTGCCAGCAGCCCTACGATGGGGGGACAGTACTTC
TRBJ2-7 . . TRBV7-9 CASRRTDAYEQYF TGTGCCAGCAGGAGGACGGACGCCTACGAGCAGTACTTC
TRBJ1-1 . . TRBV10-3 CAISEGRDTEAFF TGTGCCATCAGTGAGGGGCGAGACACTGAAGCTTTCTTT
TRBJ1-4 . . TRBV6-5 CASSYRTDREKLFF TGTGCCAGCAGTTATCGGACCGACAGGGAAAAACTGTTTTTT
TRBJ1-1 few TRBD1 TRBV6-5 CASSYWSGQGTEAFF TGTGCCAGCAGTTACTGGTCAGGACAGGGAACTGAAGCTTTCTTT
TRBJ2-2 . TRBD1 TRBV5-1 CASSLTGANTGELFF TGCGCCAGCAGCTTGACAGGGGCAAACACCGGGGAGCTGTTTTTT
TRBJ2-2 once TRBD1 TRBV5-1 CASSSYRGGTGELFF TGCGCCAGCAGCTCCTACAGGGGTGGCACCGGGGAGCTGTTTTTT
TRBJ1-5 . TRBD1 TRBV25-1 CASSETGVGPQHF TGTGCCAGCAGTGAGACAGGGGTAGGGCCCCAGCATTTT
TRBJ1-2 . . TRBV7-9 CASSFGHLNYGYTF TGTGCCAGCAGCTTCGGACACCTTAACTATGGCTACACCTTC
TRBJ1-2 few . TRBV6-5 CASKQERVKVYGYTF TGTGCCAGCAAACAGGAGAGGGTGAAGGTGTATGGCTACACCTTC
TRBJ2-7 few . TRBV29-1 CSVEGDYEQYF TGCAGCGTTGAAGGCGACTACGAGCAGTACTTC
TRBJ2-1 . . TRBV9 CASSVVAARVSYNEQFF TGTGCCAGCAGCGTAGTAGCGGCAAGGGTCTCCTACAATGAGCAGTTCTTC
TRBJ2-1 few . TRBV29-1 CSSLLYNEQFF TGCAGCTCCCTCCTCTACAATGAGCAGTTCTTC
TRBJ2-1 . . TRBV4-2 CASSQDIPGYGDEQFF TGTGCCAGCAGCCAAGATATTCCAGGGTATGGAGATGAGCAGTTCTTC
TRBJ2-5 few TRBD2 TRBV27 CASRTSGARWETQYF TGTGCCAGCAGAACTAGCGGGGCTCGTTGGGAGACCCAGTACTTC
TRBJ2-1 few . TRBV16 CASTPRSAYNEQFF TGTGCCAGCACCCCGCGGTCCGCCTACAATGAGCAGTTCTTC
TRBJ2-7 few . TRBV18 CASSQGSALEEYF TGTGCCAGCTCACAGGGATCCGCATTGGAGGAGTACTTC
TRBJ1-5 few . TRBV7-9 CASSLGVSNQPQHF TGTGCCAGCAGCTTAGGAGTGAGTAATCAGCCCCAGCATTTT
TRBJ2-2 few TRBD2 TRBV5-4 CATPTTSSNTGELFF TGTGCCACCCCAACGACTAGCTCGAACACCGGGGAGCTGTTTTTT
TRBJ1-4 few . TRBV9 CASSPTTNEKLFF TGTGCCAGCAGCCCAACAACTAATGAAAAACTGTTTTTT
TRBJ1-2 . . TRBV28 CASSFLGGYTF TGTGCCAGCAGTTTTCTGGGTGGCTACACCTTC
TRBJ2-5 . TRBD2 TRBV30 CAWVSGGGETQYF TGTGCCTGGGTTAGCGGGGGAGGGGAGACCCAGTACTTC
TRBJ1-6 few . TRBV6-5 CASRGGNYNSPLHF TGTGCCAGCAGGGGCGGGAACTATAATTCACCCCTCCACTTT
TRBJ2-3 . TRBD2 TRBV25-1 CASSRTSGTTDTQYF TGTGCCAGCAGTCGGACTAGCGGGACCACAGATACGCAGTATTTT
TRBJ2-1 . . TRBV19 CASSIDRTFNEQFF TGTGCCAGTAGTATAGATAGGACGTTCAATGAGCAGTTCTTC
TRBJ1-1 . . TRBV30 CAWSVQGEPRAFF TGTGCCTGGAGTGTACAGGGAGAGCCAAGGGCTTTCTTT
TRBJ1-4 . . TRBV6-5 CASAEGPNEKLFF TGTGCCAGCGCGGAGGGACCTAATGAAAAACTGTTTTTT
TRBJ2-7 . . TRBV5-1 CASSPSSYEQYF TGCGCCAGCAGCCCGAGCTCCTACGAGCAGTACTTC
TRBJ1-6 . . TRBV7-2 CASSLYRDGNSPLHF TGTGCCAGCAGCTTGTATCGTGACGGTAATTCACCCCTCCACTTT
TRBJ2-7 . TRBD1 TRBV28 CASSRLASDRGYGEQYF TGTGCCAGCAGTCGCCTAGCCTCGGACAGGGGGTACGGCGAGCAGTACTTC
TRBJ2-1 few TRBD1 TRBV5-1 CASSFPGQTYNEQFF TGCGCCAGCAGTTTTCCGGGACAGACATACAATGAGCAGTTCTTC
TRBJ2-2 . TRBD2 TRBV5-5 CASSLLAGPTLGELFF TGTGCCAGCAGCTTACTAGCGGGACCCACTCTTGGGGAGCTGTTTTTT
TRBJ1-4 . TRBD1 TRBV30 CAWSRGQGAEKLFF TGTGCCTGGAGTCGTGGGCAGGGGGCAGAAAAACTGTTTTTT
TRBJ2-1 . TRBD2 TRBV4-1 CASSRGLAYYNEQFF TGCGCCAGCAGCCGGGGACTAGCGTACTACAATGAGCAGTTCTTC
TRBJ2-1 few . TRBV28 CASKSQTDEQFF TGTGCCAGCAAAAGTCAGACCGATGAGCAGTTCTTC
TRBJ1-1 . . TRBV29-1 CSVAGATEAFF TGCAGCGTGGCGGGGGCCACTGAAGCTTTCTTT
TRBJ2-7 . . TRBV29-1 CSVKGDRYEQYF TGCAGCGTGAAGGGAGACAGGTACGAGCAGTACTTC
TRBJ2-7 few TRBD2 TRBV11-1 CASSLGTSGSREQYF TGTGCCAGCAGCTTAGGGACTAGCGGGAGTCGCGAGCAGTACTTC
TRBJ2-2 few . TRBV19 CASRSPGENTGELFF TGTGCCAGTAGATCGCCAGGGGAAAACACCGGGGAGCTGTTTTTT
TRBJ2-7 . . TRBV7-9 CASSLRVDEQYF TGTGCCAGCAGCTTGAGGGTGGACGAGCAGTACTTC
TRBJ2-3 . . TRBV7-2 CASSGLSTDTQYF TGTGCCAGCAGTGGACTTAGCACAGATACGCAGTATTTT